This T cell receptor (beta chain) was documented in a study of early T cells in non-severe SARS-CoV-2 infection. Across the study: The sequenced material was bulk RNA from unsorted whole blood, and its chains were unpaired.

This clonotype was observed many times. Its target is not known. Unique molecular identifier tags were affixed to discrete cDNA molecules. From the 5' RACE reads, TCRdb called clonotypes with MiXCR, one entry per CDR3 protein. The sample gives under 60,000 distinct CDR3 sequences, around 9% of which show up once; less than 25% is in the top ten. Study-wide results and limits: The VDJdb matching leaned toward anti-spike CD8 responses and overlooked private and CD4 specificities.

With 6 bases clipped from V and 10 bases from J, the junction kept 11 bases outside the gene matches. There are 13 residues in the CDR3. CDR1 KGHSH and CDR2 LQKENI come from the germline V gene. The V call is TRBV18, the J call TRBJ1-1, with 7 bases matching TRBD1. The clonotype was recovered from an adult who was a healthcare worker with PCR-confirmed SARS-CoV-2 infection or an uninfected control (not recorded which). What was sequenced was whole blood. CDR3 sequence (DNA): TGTGCCAGCTCCCTCTCTCAGGGGGGCGGAGCTTTCTTT. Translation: CASSLSQGGGAFF.